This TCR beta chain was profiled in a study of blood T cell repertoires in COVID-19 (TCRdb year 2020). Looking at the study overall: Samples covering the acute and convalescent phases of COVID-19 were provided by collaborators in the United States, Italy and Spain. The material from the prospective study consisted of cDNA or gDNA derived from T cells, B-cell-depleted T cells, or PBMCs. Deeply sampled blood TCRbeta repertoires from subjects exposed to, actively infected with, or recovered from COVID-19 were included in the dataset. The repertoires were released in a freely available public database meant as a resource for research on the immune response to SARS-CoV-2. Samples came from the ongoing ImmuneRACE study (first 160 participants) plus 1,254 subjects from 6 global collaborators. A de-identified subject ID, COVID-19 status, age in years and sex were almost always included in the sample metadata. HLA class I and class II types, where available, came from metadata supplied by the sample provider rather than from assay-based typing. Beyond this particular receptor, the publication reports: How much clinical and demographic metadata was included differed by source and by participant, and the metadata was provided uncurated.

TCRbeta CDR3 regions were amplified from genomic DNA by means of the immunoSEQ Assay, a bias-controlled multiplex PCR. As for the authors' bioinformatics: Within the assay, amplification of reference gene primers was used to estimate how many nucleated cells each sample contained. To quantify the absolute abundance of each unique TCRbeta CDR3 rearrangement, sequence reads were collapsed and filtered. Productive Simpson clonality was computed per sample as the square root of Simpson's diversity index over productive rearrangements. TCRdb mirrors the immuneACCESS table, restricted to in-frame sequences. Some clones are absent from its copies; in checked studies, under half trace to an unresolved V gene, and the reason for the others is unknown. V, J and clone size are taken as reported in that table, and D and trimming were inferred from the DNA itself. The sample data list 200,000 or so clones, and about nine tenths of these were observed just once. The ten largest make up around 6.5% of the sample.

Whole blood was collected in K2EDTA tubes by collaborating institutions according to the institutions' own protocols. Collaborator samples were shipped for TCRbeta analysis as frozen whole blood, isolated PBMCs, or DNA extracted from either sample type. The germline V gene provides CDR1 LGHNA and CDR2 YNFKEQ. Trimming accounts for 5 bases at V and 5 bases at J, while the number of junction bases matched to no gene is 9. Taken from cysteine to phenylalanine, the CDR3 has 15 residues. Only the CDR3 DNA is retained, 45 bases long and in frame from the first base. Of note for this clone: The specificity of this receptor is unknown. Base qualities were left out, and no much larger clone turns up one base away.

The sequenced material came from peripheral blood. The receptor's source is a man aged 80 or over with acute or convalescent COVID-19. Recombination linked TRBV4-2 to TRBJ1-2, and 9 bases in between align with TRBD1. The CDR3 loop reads CASSGGQGLPYGYTF. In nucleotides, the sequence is TGTGCCAGCAGCGGGGGACAGGGCCTACCTTATGGCTACACCTTC.